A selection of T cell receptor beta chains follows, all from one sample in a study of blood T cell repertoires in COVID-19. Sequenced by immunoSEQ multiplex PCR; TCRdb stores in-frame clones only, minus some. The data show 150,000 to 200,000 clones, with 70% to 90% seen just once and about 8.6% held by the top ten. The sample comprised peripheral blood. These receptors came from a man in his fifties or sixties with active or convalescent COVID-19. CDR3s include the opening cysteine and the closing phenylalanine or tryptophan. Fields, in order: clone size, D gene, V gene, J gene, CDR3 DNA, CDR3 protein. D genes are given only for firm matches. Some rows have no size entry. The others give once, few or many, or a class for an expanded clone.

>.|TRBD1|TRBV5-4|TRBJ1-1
TGTGCCAGCAATCTGGGACAGGGGTCCCCTGAAGCTTTCTTT
CASNLGQGSPEAFF
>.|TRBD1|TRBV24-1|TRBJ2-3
TGTGCCACCAGTGATCCGACAGGGATTATAATGGATACGCAGTATTTT
CATSDPTGIIMDTQYF
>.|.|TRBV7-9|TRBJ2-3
TGTGCCAGCAGCTTAGTGCCAGGGGGGAAGGCAGATACGCAGTATTTT
CASSLVPGGKADTQYF
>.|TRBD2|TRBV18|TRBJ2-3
TGTGCCAGCTCTCTCGGGGGACTAGCGGGAGGGCCAACAGATACGCAGTATTTT
CASSLGGLAGGPTDTQYF
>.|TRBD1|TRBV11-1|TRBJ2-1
TGTGCCAGCAGGCCCCCTGGGACAGCTATGTACAATGAGCAGTTCTTC
CASRPPGTAMYNEQFF
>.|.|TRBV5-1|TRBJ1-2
TGCGCCAGCAGCTTGGGTGACTGGAGCTATGGCTACACCTTC
CASSLGDWSYGYTF
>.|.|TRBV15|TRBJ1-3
TGTGCCACCAGCAGAGTCGAACAGGGTTCTGGAAACACCATATATTTT
CATSRVEQGSGNTIYF
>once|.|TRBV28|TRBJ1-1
TGTGCCAGCAGAACCAGTGGTTTCACTGAAGCTTTCTTT
CASRTSGFTEAFF
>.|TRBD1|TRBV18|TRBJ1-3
TGTGCCAGCTCACCAACGGGACAGGGGGTTTTTGGAAACACCATATATTTT
CASSPTGQGVFGNTIYF
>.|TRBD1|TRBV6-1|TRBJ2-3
TGTGCCAGCAGTGAGGGGACAGCGCTTTCGGATACGCAGTATTTT
CASSEGTALSDTQYF
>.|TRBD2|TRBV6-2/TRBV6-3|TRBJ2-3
TGTGCCAGCAGTTACCCCACTCGGACTAGAACGAGCACAGATACGCAGTATTTT
CASSYPTRTRTSTDTQYF
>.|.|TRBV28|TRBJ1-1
TGTGCCAGCAGTTCGACGACTCATAGGGGGGCTTTCTTT
CASSSTTHRGAFF
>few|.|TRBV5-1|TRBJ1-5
TGCGCCAGCAGCTTGGTCCATAGCAATCAGCCCCAGCATTTT
CASSLVHSNQPQHF
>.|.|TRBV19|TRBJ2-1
TGTGCCAGTAGTATAGGCGTCAACTCCTACAATGAGCAGTTCTTC
CASSIGVNSYNEQFF
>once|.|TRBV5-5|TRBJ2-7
TGTGCCAGCAGCTTGCAGGCCTCCTCGGACGAGCAGTACTTC
CASSLQASSDEQYF
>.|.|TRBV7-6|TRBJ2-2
TGTGCCAGCAGCTTATCCGGCACCGGGGAGCTGTTTTTT
CASSLSGTGELFF
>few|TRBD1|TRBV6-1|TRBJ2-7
TGTGCCAGCAGTGAAACAGGGGTCTACGAGCAGTACTTC
CASSETGVYEQYF
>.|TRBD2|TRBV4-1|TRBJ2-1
TGCGCCAGCAGCCAAGAAGTTAGCGGGAGGGTCTATGAGCAGTTCTTC
CASSQEVSGRVYEQFF
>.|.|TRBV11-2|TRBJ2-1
TGTGCCAGCAGCTTAGGGACTACCCTTTACAATGAGCAGTTCTTC
CASSLGTTLYNEQFF
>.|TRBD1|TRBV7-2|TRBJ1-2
TGTGCCAGCAGCTTGGGACAGGGCACTAACTATGGCTACACCTTC
CASSLGQGTNYGYTF
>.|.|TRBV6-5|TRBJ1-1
TGTGCCAGCAGAAAACAGGTGAACACTGAAGCTTTCTTT
CASRKQVNTEAFF
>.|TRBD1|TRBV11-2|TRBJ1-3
TGTGCCAGCAGCTTGAGGGCACAGGGGTACTCTGGAAACACCATATATTTT
CASSLRAQGYSGNTIYF
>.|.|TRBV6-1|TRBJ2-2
TGTGCCAGCAGTGAAGCGCGTCAGGGGAGAACCGGGGAGCTGTTTTTT
CASSEARQGRTGELFF
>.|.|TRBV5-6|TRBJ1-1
TGTGCCAGCAGCCCAGGGGTGAACACTGAAGCTTTCTTT
CASSPGVNTEAFF
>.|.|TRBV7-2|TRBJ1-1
TGTGCCAGCAGCTTAGGCGGACTTGAAGCTTTCTTT
CASSLGGLEAFF
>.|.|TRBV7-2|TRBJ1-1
TGTGCCAGCAGCTTACTCCTTGAGAACGAAGCTTTCTTT
CASSLLLENEAFF
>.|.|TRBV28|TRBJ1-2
TGTGCCAGCAGAAGCGGACAGCCATTCGGTGGCTACACCTTC
CASRSGQPFGGYTF
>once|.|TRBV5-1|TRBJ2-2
TGCGCCAGCAGCTCGGAAACGGGGGGCCGCACCGGGGAGCTGTTTTTT
CASSSETGGRTGELFF
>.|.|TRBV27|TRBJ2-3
TGTGCCAGCGGGCCGTTGGGTGGCACAGATACGCAGTATTTT
CASGPLGGTDTQYF
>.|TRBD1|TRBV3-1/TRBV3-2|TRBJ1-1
TGTGCCAGCAGCCAAGGACAGGGGGCAACTGAAGCTTTCTTT
CASSQGQGATEAFF
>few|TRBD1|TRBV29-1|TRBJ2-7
TGCAGCGTTTCGGACAGGACTGCCTACGAGCAGTACTTC
CSVSDRTAYEQYF
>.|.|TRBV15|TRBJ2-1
TGTGCCGCGGGGCGGAAGGTGGTCAATGAGCAGTTCTTC
CAAGRKVVNEQFF
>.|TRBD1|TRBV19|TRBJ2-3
TGTGCCAGTAGTGGGACAGGGCCTAGCACAGATACGCAGTATTTT
CASSGTGPSTDTQYF
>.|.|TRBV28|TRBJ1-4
TGTGCCAGCAGCCCTGGGGGGGGCTGGGAAAAACTGTTTTTT
CASSPGGGWEKLFF
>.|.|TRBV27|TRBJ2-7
TGTGCCAGCAGTCTAAAGATCCTAGGCGACGAGCAGTACTTC
CASSLKILGDEQYF
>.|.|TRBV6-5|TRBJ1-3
TGTGCCAGCAGCCCCTCCTTCGACAGAAAAGACACCATATATTTT
CASSPSFDRKDTIYF
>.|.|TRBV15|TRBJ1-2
TGTGCCACCAGCAGAGTTGGGGGCAACTATGGCTACACCTTC
CATSRVGGNYGYTF
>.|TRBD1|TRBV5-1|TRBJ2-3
TGCGCCAGCAGCGGCGGGACAGGGGCAGATACGCAGTATTTT
CASSGGTGADTQYF
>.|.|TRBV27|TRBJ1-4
TGTGCCAGCAGTAACATGTATGGTGCAACTAATGAAAAACTGTTTTTT
CASSNMYGATNEKLFF
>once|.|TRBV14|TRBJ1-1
TGTGCCAGCAGCCGCGCCGGGTCGGCCACTGAAGCTTTCTTT
CASSRAGSATEAFF
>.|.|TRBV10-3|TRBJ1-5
TGTGCCATCAGTGATGGAGATGGCAATCAGCCCCAGCATTTT
CAISDGDGNQPQHF
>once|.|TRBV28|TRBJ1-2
TGTGCCAGTCGGACAGCGGGGGGCGGCTACACCTTC
CASRTAGGGYTF
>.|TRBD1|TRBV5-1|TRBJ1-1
TGCGCCAGCAGCTGGGGACAGGGAGGGAACACTGAAGCTTTCTTT
CASSWGQGGNTEAFF
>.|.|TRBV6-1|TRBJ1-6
TGTGCCAGCAGTGAAGCAGGGGGGGGCACGTCACCCCTCCACTTT
CASSEAGGGTSPLHF